The 20 T cell receptor beta chains below all came from one sample that was sequenced in a study of beta chain features in type 1 diabetes. These receptors have no identified antigens. The study, taken as a whole, reports: Among patients with Type 1 diabetes, TCRB CDR3s were moderately but significantly shorter in every one of the four CD4+ subsets.

Every bit of the isolated RNA underwent reverse transcription, so sequencing read expressed TCRB transcripts. TCRdb's copy holds only in-frame clones and misses some; the assay was immunoSEQ multiplex PCR. The profile shows 640,000 or so clones, around 15% of them singletons. The sequenced sample was naive CD4+ T cells from blood. Every receptor here comes from a man in his late teens or twenties with type 1 diabetes.

This chain uses TRBV7-9 with TRBJ1-2, with a weak D call TRBD1 (6 bases). Trimming took off 2 bases at V and 6 bases at J, with 13 bases between the two ends. CDR3 size: 14 residues. Per germline, CDR1 SEHNR and CDR2 FQNEAQ (reference sequence). CDR3 DNA: TGTGCCAGCAGCTTAATGGCAGGGGCTCATGGCTACACCTTC. Translation: CASSLMAGAHGYTF.

The chain couples TRBV16 to TRBJ2-1; 7 nucleotides line up with TRBD1. Per germline, CDR1 KGHSY and CDR2 FQNENV. Trimming cost V 0 bases and J 5 bases; bases outside gene matches: 7. The CDR3 is 16 amino acids. The CDR3, as DNA: TGTGCCAGCAGCCAATCGGGCGGACAGGTCGACAATGAGCAGTTCTTC. The encoded protein is CASSQSGGQVDNEQFF. Using reference TRBV16 and TRBJ2-1 for the parts outside the CDR3, the full variable domain is GEEVAQTPKHLVRGEGQKAKLYCAPIKGHSYVFWYQQVLKNEFKFLISFQNENVFDETGMPKERFSAKCLPNSPCSLEIQATKLEDSAVYFCASSQSGGQVDNEQFFGPGTRLTVL.

The chain couples TRBV5-4 to TRBJ1-2; D gene ambiguous. Trimming cost V 2 bases and J 2 bases, with 16 bases left between them. This CDR3 contains 16 residues. Looked up from germline, CDR1 is SGHNT and CDR2 is YYREEE (reference sequence). The DNA of the CDR3 is TGTGCCAGCAGCTTAGGCTGGGTTAGGGAAAACTATGGCTACACCTTC. Protein product: CASSLGWVRENYGYTF.

The chain employs TRBV19 and TRBJ2-7; 13 positions agree with TRBD2. The V gene end was trimmed by 4 bases and the J gene end by 0 bases; junction bases not matched to a gene: 3. The CDR3 sequence is 16 residues long. CDR1 LNHDA and CDR2 SQIVND come from the germline V gene (reference sequence). CDR3 coding DNA: TGTGCCAGTAGTAGCCGACTAGCGGGGGGCTCCTACGAGCAGTACTTC. Translation: CASSSRLAGGSYEQYF.

The chain employs TRBV14 and TRBJ2-5; weak D call: TRBD1 (6 bases). V was cut by 0 bases and J by 0 bases, with 23 bases left in between. The germline V gene encodes CDR1 SGHDN and CDR2 FVKESK. The CDR3 is 20 residues long. DNA of the CDR3: TGTGCCAGCAGCCAAGAGAATATCCCCAGGGGATCGATGTACCAAGAGACCCAGTACTTC. This translates into CASSQENIPRGSMYQETQYF.

This clone has just a few counts. This chain joins TRBV18 and TRBJ1-5, with no clear D. V shed 3 bases and J shed 6 bases, with 12 bases lying between them. The CDR3 loop spans 14 amino acids. CDR1 KGHSH and CDR2 LQKENI come from the germline V gene. The CDR3 region is CASSPEGASQPQHF. The CDR3 DNA reads as TGTGCCAGCTCACCGGAGGGTGCCAGTCAGCCCCAGCATTTT.

The CDR3 spells CASSPSYRTAAASGANVLTF. CDR3 in DNA: TGCGCCAGCAGCCCTTCCTATAGGACAGCAGCCGCCTCTGGGGCCAACGTCCTGACTTTC. This chain connects TRBV4-1 to TRBJ2-6; perhaps TRBD1 as D (6 bases). The CDR3 has 20 amino acids. Trimming removed 4 bases from V and 0 bases from J, with 22 bases in between. CDR1 MGHRA and CDR2 YSYEKL come from the germline V gene.

A few counts support this clone. The rearrangement uses TRBV4-1 and TRBJ2-4, with 7 bases lining up with TRBD2. After removal of 4 bases from V and 0 bases from J, the junction contained 6 bases not matched to a gene. Germline values: CDR1 MGHRA, CDR2 YSYEKL. The CDR3 loop spans 16 amino acids. CDR3 sequence (DNA): TGCGCCAGCAGCCCGATGCGGGGGTTAGCCAAAAACATTCAGTACTTC. Its translation: CASSPMRGLAKNIQYF.

This clone came up a few times. The rearrangement uses TRBV25-1 and TRBJ2-2, with D possibly called TRBD1 or TRBD2 (5 bases each). The CDR3 runs 14 residues. Trimming took off 5 bases at V and 6 bases at J, with 13 bases between the two ends. Germline V gene lookup returns CDR1 MGHDK and CDR2 SYGVNS. CDR3 in amino acids: CASSPRWDAGELFF. The CDR3 DNA reads TGTGCCAGCAGTCCTCGTTGGGACGCCGGGGAGCTGTTTTTT.

The chain recombines TRBV5-1 with TRBJ1-2, with D maybe TRBD1 (5 bases). CDR3 size: 12 residues. V was shortened by 7 bases and J by 0 bases, with 7 bases between the two germline ends. Germline V CDR1 and CDR2: SGHRS, YFSETQ. This CDR3 reads CASGDPNYGYTF. The CDR3 DNA reads TGCGCCAGCGGGGACCCTAACTATGGCTACACCTTC.

The chain carries TRBV6-1 and TRBJ2-7; weak D call: TRBD2 (5 bases). V was pared by 8 bases and J by 4 bases, with 18 bases between. The CDR3 consists of 14 residues. CDR1 MNHNS and CDR2 SASEGT come from the germline V gene. Written as DNA, the CDR3 is TGTGCCAGCGGGCGAGGAGGTAGTCTTTACGAGCAGTACTTC. Amino acids: CASGRGGSLYEQYF.

V and J are TRBV13 and TRBJ1-1; the D is unclear. Germline loops: CDR1 PRHDT, CDR2 FYEKMQ (reference sequence). This CDR3 has 15 amino acids. V lost 3 bases, J lost 4 bases, and 15 bases lay in between. CDR3: CASSFLDALGTEAFF. The CDR3 DNA follows: TGTGCCAGCAGCTTTTTAGACGCCCTGGGCACTGAAGCTTTCTTT. Full variable domain (missing parts from reference TRBV13 and TRBJ1-1): AAGVIQSPRHLIKEKRETATLKCYPIPRHDTVYWYQQGPGQDPQFLISFYEKMQSDKGSIPDRFSAQQFSDYHSELNMSSLELGDSALYFCASSFLDALGTEAFFGQGTRLTVV.

This clone was seen only a few times. V is TRBV5-4 and J is TRBJ1-2; D remains ambiguous. The CDR3 contains 15 residues. Trimming took 4 bases from V and 2 from J, leaving 15 bases between them. Germline V lookup: CDR1 SGHNT, CDR2 YYREEE (reference sequence). Written as DNA, the CDR3 is TGTGCCAGCAGCCTCCCTGAAGGGCGGAACTATGGCTACACCTTC. This codes for CASSLPEGRNYGYTF.

This clone was seen more than once but under ten times. The chain employs TRBV15 and TRBJ1-1; 7 bases are shared with TRBD1. This CDR3 comprises 15 residues. The trim removed 3 bases at V and 5 bases at J, leaving 9 bases unmatched. Germline assignment: CDR1 LNHNV and CDR2 YYDKDF (reference sequence). Here the CDR3 DNA reads TGTGCCACCAGCAGGTTGTCACAGGGGCTTACTGAAGCTTTCTTT. Its protein product is CATSRLSQGLTEAFF.

This clone was counted between two and nine times. The gene calls are TRBV5-1 and TRBJ2-7, with 9 bases lining up with TRBD1. The CDR3 has 14 amino acids. Trimming at V came to 4 bases and at J to 2 bases, leaving 4 bases not matched to a gene. From germline, CDR1 is SGHRS and CDR2 YFSETQ. In DNA, the CDR3 is TGCGCCAGCAGCCCCCGGGACAGGGCCTACGAGCAGTACTTC. It yields the protein CASSPRDRAYEQYF.

The gene calls are TRBV4-2 and TRBJ2-7, with D hard to call. There are 15 residues in the CDR3. Germline CDR1 reads LGHNA; CDR2 reads YNFKEQ. The V end lost 2 bases, the J end lost 0 bases, and 11 bases lay between the germline ends. DNA of the CDR3: TGTGCCAGCAGCCAATCCGCCCCGAGCTCCTACGAGCAGTACTTC. This translates into CASSQSAPSSYEQYF.

The J gene is TRBJ2-3, the V gene TRBV13; D not resolved. V lost 1 base and J lost 6, with 8 bases in between. The CDR3 covers 13 residues. Germline CDR1 and CDR2: PRHDT and FYEKMQ (reference sequence). The CDR3 DNA follows: TGTGCCAGCAGCTTAGTCCGGTGGGATACGCAGTATTTT. It specifies CASSLVRWDTQYF.

The V and J genes are TRBV5-4 and TRBJ2-1, with D possibly TRBD1 on 5 matching bases. This CDR3 is built from 14 residues. Germline CDR1 is SGHNT and CDR2 is YYREEE (reference sequence). V lost 0 bases and J lost 6, with 10 bases in between. CDR3 nucleotides: TGTGCCAGCAGCTTGGCAGGGCCCCTCAATGAGCAGTTCTTC. It codes for CASSLAGPLNEQFF.

This clone was recorded a few times. The V gene is TRBV28, the J gene TRBJ2-5; D might be TRBD1 or TRBD2, each matching 6 bases. Germline CDR1 is MDHEN and CDR2 is SYDVKM. The CDR3 totals 13 residues. Trimming removed 4 bases at V and 4 bases at J, with 10 bases between. The CDR3 nucleotides read TGTGCCAGCAGTTCGGGGGCGCCAGAGACCCAGTACTTC. It codes for CASSSGAPETQYF.

The chain has TRBV19 and TRBJ1-5; D remains unclear. Germline CDR1 and CDR2: LNHDA and SQIVND (reference sequence). V was shortened by 6 bases and J by 0 bases, with 9 bases between the two germline ends. The CDR3 sequence is 14 residues long. The CDR3, as DNA: TGTGCCAGTAGGGGGTCCTATAGCAATCAGCCCCAGCATTTT. Translating gives CASRGSYSNQPQHF. Using reference TRBV19 and TRBJ1-5 for the parts outside the CDR3, the full variable domain is DGGITQSPKYLFRKEGQNVTLSCEQNLNHDAMYWYRQDPGQGLRLIYYSQIVNDFQKGDIAEGYSVSREKKESFPLTVTSAQKNPTAFYLCASRGSYSNQPQHFGDGTRLSIL.